The rows below give T cell receptor beta chains drawn from one sample of a study of blood T cell repertoires in COVID-19. Profiled with immunoSEQ multiplex PCR; TCRdb holds only in-frame clones, not every one. Of hundreds of thousands of clones in the sample, roughly 85% are singletons; the top ten hold roughly 5.3%. The sequencing sample was made of PBMCs or T cells enriched from blood (not recorded which). Every receptor here comes from a middle-aged man who had been exposed to COVID-19. Both conserved end residues are part of each CDR3. Each record gives: J gene, clone size, V gene, D gene, CDR3 DNA, CDR3 protein. A D gene is named only where the DNA matches it firmly. A row's size may be missing; if present it is once, few, many or a size class.

TRBJ1-5,NA,TRBV30,NA,TGTGCCTGGAGTCTAGGGGTAGGGAATCAGCCCCAGCATTTT,CAWSLGVGNQPQHF
TRBJ2-1,NA,TRBV6-5,NA,TGTGCCAGCGGGGTCACAGGTACCGATGAGCAGTTCTTC,CASGVTGTDEQFF
TRBJ2-2,NA,TRBV30,TRBD2,TGTGCCTGGATGCGGGGGGGCACCGGGGAGCTGTTTTTT,CAWMRGGTGELFF
TRBJ1-3,NA,TRBV25-1,NA,TGTGCCAGCAGTGATTTCCAGGGGCACTACTCTGGAAACACCATATATTTT,CASSDFQGHYSGNTIYF
TRBJ1-5,NA,TRBV24-1,NA,TGTGCCACCAGTGATAAGGGGTACAGCAATCAGCCCCAGCATTTT,CATSDKGYSNQPQHF
TRBJ1-4,few,TRBV19,TRBD1,TGTGCCAGTAGTAGGGGACAGAATAATGAAAAACTGTTTTTT,CASSRGQNNEKLFF
TRBJ1-6,NA,TRBV5-1,NA,TGCGCCAGCAGCTTGGTCCAGGATAATTCACCCCTCCACTTT,CASSLVQDNSPLHF
TRBJ2-1,few,TRBV12-3/TRBV12-4,NA,TGTGCCAGCAACCGGGACACCTACAATGAGCAGTTCTTC,CASNRDTYNEQFF
TRBJ2-7,NA,TRBV10-1,TRBD2,TGCGCCAGCAGGTCCCCTGGGACTAGGGGCTACGAGCAGTACTTC,CASRSPGTRGYEQYF
TRBJ1-3,NA,TRBV12-3/TRBV12-4,NA,TGTGCCAGCAGCCGAGGCTCTGGAAACACCATATATTTT,CASSRGSGNTIYF
TRBJ1-2,NA,TRBV7-9,NA,TGTGCCAGCAGCTTCTCAGGAAGTCTGGGCTACACCTTC,CASSFSGSLGYTF
TRBJ1-1,NA,TRBV10-3,TRBD1,TGTGCCATCAGTGATAGGGGGCTCGGCAACACTGAAGCTTTCTTT,CAISDRGLGNTEAFF
TRBJ2-6,NA,TRBV27,NA,TGTGCCAGCAGTTTTAGAGGAGGAAACTCTGGGGCCAACGTCCTGACTTTC,CASSFRGGNSGANVLTF
TRBJ1-2,NA,TRBV29-1,NA,TGCAGCGTTGGGAGAGCCAACTATGGCTACACCTTC,CSVGRANYGYTF
TRBJ2-3,NA,TRBV11-2,NA,TGTGCCAGCAGCGTCTCCCGGGTCTCTCTTACGCAGTATTTT,CASSVSRVSLTQYF
TRBJ2-1,NA,TRBV18,NA,TGTGCCAGCTCACCCCCGGGGGACCGCGGAAATGAGCAGTTCTTC,CASSPPGDRGNEQFF
TRBJ2-7,once,TRBV29-1,TRBD2,TGCAGCGTGAACCGACTAGCGGGAGACTACGAGCAGTACTTC,CSVNRLAGDYEQYF
TRBJ1-5,once,TRBV27,NA,TGTGCCAGCAGTGCACTTAATCAGCCCCAGCATTTT,CASSALNQPQHF
TRBJ2-2,NA,TRBV29-1,NA,TGCAGCGTCAGACGCACAGACACCGGGGAGCTGTTTTTT,CSVRRTDTGELFF
TRBJ1-2,once,TRBV19,TRBD1,TGTGCCAGTAGTCAGGGGACAGACTTCTATGGCTACACCTTC,CASSQGTDFYGYTF
TRBJ2-7,NA,TRBV19,NA,TGTGCCAGTAGTATATCGGAACAGGGTATGCAGTACTTC,CASSISEQGMQYF
TRBJ1-5,NA,TRBV29-1,NA,TGCAGCGTTGCAGGCTCGGGACAGCCCCAGCATTTT,CSVAGSGQPQHF
TRBJ2-7,NA,TRBV4-1,NA,TGCGCCAGCACCACGAGAATGGGGGCCTCCTACGAGCAGTACTTC,CASTTRMGASYEQYF
TRBJ2-3,NA,TRBV2,NA,TGTGCCAGCAGTTCGACAGCCCATATTAGGGATACGCAGTATTTT,CASSSTAHIRDTQYF
TRBJ2-7,NA,TRBV10-3,TRBD1,TGTGCCATCAGTGATGGACCGGGACAGGGGGCTCCCGAGCAGTACTTC,CAISDGPGQGAPEQYF
TRBJ2-1,NA,TRBV11-2,NA,TGTGCCAGCAGCACAGAATGGAATGAGCAGTTCTTC,CASSTEWNEQFF
TRBJ1-1,NA,TRBV6-5,NA,TGTGCCGGGGGCTACAGGGACACTGAAGCTTTCTTT,CAGGYRDTEAFF
TRBJ2-7,NA,TRBV21-1,NA,TGTGCCTTTCGGACTAGCGGGACCTACGAGCAGTACTTC,CAFRTSGTYEQYF
TRBJ2-3,NA,TRBV7-9,NA,TGTGCCCTAGAAAGGACAGATACGCAGTATTTT,CALERTDTQYF
TRBJ1-3,NA,TRBV10-3,NA,TGTGCCATCAGTGAAGGGGCAGGGTTAAACACCATATATTTT,CAISEGAGLNTIYF
TRBJ2-2,NA,TRBV7-2,TRBD2,TGTGCCAGCAGACGTACTAGCGGAAGGGGAACCGGGGAGCTGTTTTTT,CASRRTSGRGTGELFF
TRBJ1-4,NA,TRBV10-3,NA,TGTGCCATCAGTGAGGGGGGGGGAGCCACTTCCGAACTGTTTTTT,CAISEGGGATSELFF
TRBJ1-5,NA,TRBV5-1,NA,TGCGCCAGCAGCCCCACTGGACGGGAAAATCAGCCCCAGCATTTT,CASSPTGRENQPQHF
TRBJ2-3,once,TRBV9,TRBD2,TGTGCCAGCAGCTCGAGCGGGGTCACAGATACGCAGTATTTT,CASSSSGVTDTQYF
TRBJ2-7,NA,TRBV27,TRBD1,TGTGCCAGGATACGGGACAGGGACCACGAGCAGTACTTC,CARIRDRDHEQYF
TRBJ2-7,NA,TRBV10-2,NA,TGCGCCAGCAGTGAGGGGCCCGCCGAGCAGTACTTC,CASSEGPAEQYF
TRBJ1-4,NA,TRBV2,TRBD1,TGTGCCAGCAGGGGGACAGTGGGGGGTAATGAAAAACTGTTTTTT,CASRGTVGGNEKLFF
TRBJ2-7,NA,TRBV6-6,TRBD2,TGTGCCAGCAGTTACTCCGATGGGACTAGCCTCCCTAGGCAGTACTTC,CASSYSDGTSLPRQYF
TRBJ1-2,NA,TRBV27,TRBD1,TGTGCCAGCAGTTCGGGACAGTGGGAAGGCTACACCTTC,CASSSGQWEGYTF
TRBJ1-5,NA,TRBV19,NA,TGTGCCAGTAGTATGAGCAGGGGTGGCCTTCGCAATCAGCCCCAGCATTTT,CASSMSRGGLRNQPQHF
TRBJ2-7,once,TRBV7-9,NA,TGTGCCAGCAGCCCCCATACCTACTACGAGCAGTACTTC,CASSPHTYYEQYF
TRBJ2-2,once,TRBV27,TRBD2,TGTGCCAGCAGTTTGATACGGTCGCTAGCGGGAGGTCCCGGGGAGCTGTTTTTT,CASSLIRSLAGGPGELFF
TRBJ1-4,few,TRBV4-2,NA,TGTGCCAGCAGCCCCGTCGGAGGCCATGGACTGTTTTTT,CASSPVGGHGLFF
TRBJ2-3,once,TRBV5-1,TRBD2,TGCGCCAGCAGCTTAAACTGGGGGGGTGCAGATACGCAGTATTTT,CASSLNWGGADTQYF
TRBJ1-1,NA,TRBV29-1,TRBD1,TGCACATGTGAAGGACAGGGCCTTGAAGCTTTCTTT,CTCEGQGLEAFF
TRBJ2-4,NA,TRBV7-9,TRBD2,TGTGCCAGCAGCCCTAACCTAGCGGGAGAAGCCAAAAACATTCAGTACTTC,CASSPNLAGEAKNIQYF
TRBJ2-1,NA,TRBV7-9,NA,TGTGCCAGCAGCATAGCTAACAGGGACCGTAATGAGCAGTTCTTC,CASSIANRDRNEQFF
TRBJ2-1,NA,TRBV5-4,NA,TGTGCCAGCAGCTTGACTCTGGACAATGAGCAGTTCTTC,CASSLTLDNEQFF
TRBJ1-4,many,TRBV6-6,NA,TGTGCCAGCAGTCAAAAGGGGGTTCAACCTGGCCTTGAAAAACTGTTTTTT,CASSQKGVQPGLEKLFF
TRBJ2-5,NA,TRBV9,NA,TGTGCCAGCAGCGTAGGGGCAGTCCAGTACTTC,CASSVGAVQYF
TRBJ2-3,NA,TRBV7-3,TRBD2,TGTGCCAGCAGCTCGGGACTAGCTCGAGATACGCAGTATTTT,CASSSGLARDTQYF
TRBJ1-5,NA,TRBV12-3/TRBV12-4,TRBD1,TGTGCCAGCAGTACAGGGGAAAATCAGCCCCAGCATTTT,CASSTGENQPQHF
TRBJ2-2,NA,TRBV30,NA,TGTGCCTGGAGTGTACAGGGGAACACCGGGGAGCTGTTTTTT,CAWSVQGNTGELFF
TRBJ1-5,NA,TRBV5-1,NA,TGCGCCAGCAGCTTGGCCCCAGGGCCCAATCAGCCCCAGCATTTT,CASSLAPGPNQPQHF
TRBJ2-4,NA,TRBV30,NA,TGTGCCTGGACGTGGGGGCCTGCCAAAAACATTCAGTACTTC,CAWTWGPAKNIQYF
TRBJ1-2,once,TRBV5-6,NA,TGTGCCAGCAGTCAAGGACGGGGAAACTATGGCTACACCTTC,CASSQGRGNYGYTF
TRBJ2-1,NA,TRBV28,TRBD1,TGTGCCAGCAGTTTGACAGGGGTAGAGCAGTTCTTC,CASSLTGVEQFF